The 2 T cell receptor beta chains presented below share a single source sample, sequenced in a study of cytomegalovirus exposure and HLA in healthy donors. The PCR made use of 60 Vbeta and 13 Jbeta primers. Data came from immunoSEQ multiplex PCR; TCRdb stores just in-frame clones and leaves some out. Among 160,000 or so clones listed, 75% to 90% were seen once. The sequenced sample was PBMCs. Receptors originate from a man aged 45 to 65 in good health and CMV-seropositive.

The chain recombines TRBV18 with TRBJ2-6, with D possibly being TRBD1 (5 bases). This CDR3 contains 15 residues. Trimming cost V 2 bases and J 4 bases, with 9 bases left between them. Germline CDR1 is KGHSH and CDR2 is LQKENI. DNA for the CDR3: TGTGCCAGCTCACCAGCAGGGATCGGGGCCAACGTCCTGACTTTC. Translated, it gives CASSPAGIGANVLTF.

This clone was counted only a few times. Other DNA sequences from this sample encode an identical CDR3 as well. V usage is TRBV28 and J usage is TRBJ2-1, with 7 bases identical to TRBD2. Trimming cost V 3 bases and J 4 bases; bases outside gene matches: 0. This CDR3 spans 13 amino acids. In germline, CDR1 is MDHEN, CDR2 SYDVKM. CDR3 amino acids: CASSFGGYNEQFF. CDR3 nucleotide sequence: TGTGCCAGCAGTTTCGGGGGGTACAATGAGCAGTTCTTC. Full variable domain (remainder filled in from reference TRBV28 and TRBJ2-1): DVKVTQSSRYLVKRTGEKVFLECVQDMDHENMFWYRQDPGLGLRLIYFSYDVKMKEKGDIPEGYSVSREKKERFSLILESASTNQTSMYLCASSFGGYNEQFFGPGTRLTVL.